The 27 T cell receptor beta chains presented below share a single source sample, sequenced in a study of blood T cell repertoires in COVID-19. The data were produced by immunoSEQ multiplex PCR, yet TCRdb's version contains in-frame clones alone and is incomplete. In the table there are almost 200,000 clones, more than 80% of which are singletons. Sequencing input: PBMCs or T cells enriched from blood (not recorded which). The receptors were sampled from a woman between 18 and 30 years old who had recovered from COVID-19.

The chain has TRBV10-3 and TRBJ2-3; weak D call: TRBD2 (6 bases). Germline V gene data show CDR1 as ENHRY and CDR2 as SYGVKD. This CDR3 spans 15 amino acids. V was pared by 10 bases and J by 2 bases, with 19 bases between. The chain's CDR3 is CATRIGGAVTDTQYF. The CDR3 DNA sequence: TGTGCCACCCGGATCGGAGGGGCCGTCACAGATACGCAGTATTTT.

This clone is a singleton in its sample. The CDR3 here is CASGAGGFEAFF. The CDR3 DNA reads as TGTGCCAGCGGTGCCGGGGGGTTTGAAGCTTTCTTT. The chain links TRBV27 to TRBJ1-1, with a tentative D call TRBD1 (5 bases). The germline CDR1 and CDR2 sequences are MNHEY and SMNVEV (reference sequence). Deletions cut 8 bases from V and 7 bases from J, with 14 bases between. This CDR3 is built from 12 residues.

In DNA, the CDR3 is TGTGCCAGCAGAATCGCAGGGACAGGGGATTACGAGCAGTACTTC. Its protein product is CASRIAGTGDYEQYF. V gene TRBV27 combines with J gene TRBJ2-7; 10 bases map to TRBD1. With V trimmed by 6 bases and J by 4 bases, 9 bases remained unmatched. Germline V lookup: CDR1 MNHEY, CDR2 SMNVEV (reference sequence). This CDR3 has 15 residues.

The DNA for the CDR3 is TGTGCCACCGTTGGCAATTACAATGAGCAGTTCTTC. Translated: CATVGNYNEQFF. The V call is TRBV24-1, the J call TRBJ2-1, with D unclear. V shed 9 bases and J shed 4 bases, with 9 bases lying between them. CDR3 size: 12 residues. Germline values: CDR1 KGHDR, CDR2 SFDVKD.

This clone showed up just once. The J gene is TRBJ1-1, the V gene TRBV4-2; D is possibly TRBD1 (5 bases). The CDR3 length is 16 residues. Germline CDR1 is LGHNA and CDR2 is YNFKEQ. Trimming took off 1 base at V and 3 bases at J, with 15 bases between the two ends. The CDR3 nucleotides are TGTGCCAGCAGCCAAGCAGGCAGGGTCAGGTACACTGAAGCTTTCTTT. Residues: CASSQAGRVRYTEAFF.

This chain joins TRBV13 and TRBJ2-4; D ambiguous. The CDR3 spans 10 residues. The V gene's germline CDR1 is PRHDT and CDR2 FYEKMQ (reference sequence). V lost 8 bases, J lost 6 bases, and 5 bases lay in between. Here the CDR3 reads CASGPNIQYF. For the CDR3, the DNA is TGTGCCAGCGGCCCAAACATTCAGTACTTC.

This sequence joins TRBV10-1 and TRBJ1-5, with a weak D call TRBD1 (5 bases). Between the trimmed V and J ends, which lost 4 bases and 0 bases, there was a span of 10 bases. The CDR3 has 15 amino acids. Germline V CDR1 and CDR2: WNHNN, SYGVQD (reference sequence). For the CDR3, the DNA is TGCGCCAGCAGTGTCAGGGAATATAGCAATCAGCCCCAGCATTTT. It translates to CASSVREYSNQPQHF.

This clone was found once. The V and J genes are TRBV10-3 and TRBJ1-2; tentative D call: TRBD1 (6 bases). CDR3 length: 15 amino acids. The V end lost 4 bases, the J end lost 4 bases, and 16 bases lay between the germline ends. Germline CDR1 reads ENHRY; CDR2 reads SYGVKD. CDR3 loop: CAISGGQGRGYGYTF. For the CDR3, the DNA is TGTGCCATCAGTGGGGGGCAGGGAAGAGGCTATGGCTACACCTTC.

The chain recombines TRBV19 with TRBJ1-1; the D gene is possibly TRBD1 (5 bases). The CDR3 consists of 16 residues. The V gene's germline CDR1 is LNHDA and CDR2 SQIVND (reference sequence). Trimming took off 5 bases at V and 6 bases at J, with 22 bases between the two ends. CDR3 nucleotide sequence: TGTGCCAGTAGTCTCTCAGAGGGGAGGGCAAGGTCTGAAGCTTTCTTT. This sequence encodes CASSLSEGRARSEAFF.

The V call is TRBV3-1 (or the pseudogene TRBV3-2), the J call TRBJ1-1, with D maybe TRBD1 (6 bases). The V gene's germline CDR1 is LGHDT and CDR2 YNNKEL (reference sequence). Trimming stripped 3 bases from V and 6 bases from J, with 11 bases between. The CDR3 spans 13 residues. The chain's CDR3 is CASSQNRAPEAFF. The CDR3 DNA sequence: TGTGCCAGCAGCCAGAACAGGGCCCCTGAAGCTTTCTTT.

This clone was seen more than once but under ten times. This chain uses TRBV5-1 with TRBJ1-5; 7 nucleotides line up with TRBD1. V trimming: 4 bases; J trimming: 3 bases; junction bases outside the gene matches: 7. The CDR3 totals 15 residues. From germline, CDR1 is SGHRS and CDR2 YFSETQ. The CDR3 loop is CASSPEGQNNQPQHF. The DNA for the CDR3 is TGCGCCAGCAGCCCAGAGGGACAGAACAATCAGCCCCAGCATTTT.

The chain combines TRBV13 with TRBJ2-7, with 11 bases matching TRBD2. Germline V lookup: CDR1 PRHDT, CDR2 FYEKMQ (reference sequence). The CDR3 is 16 residues long. The V and J ends lost 1 base and 4 bases, in that order; junction bases with no gene match: 6. The CDR3 nucleotides read TGTGCCAGCAGCTTAGCGCTAGCGGGGGGAAAGTACGAGCAGTACTTC. The encoded protein is CASSLALAGGKYEQYF.

The chain links TRBV2 to TRBJ2-3, with 11 bases identical to TRBD2. J gave up 2 bases and V 6 bases, and 4 bases lay outside the gene matches. The CDR3 is 15 amino acids. Germline CDR1 SNHLY, CDR2 FYNNEI. CDR3: CASRVAGGPTDTQYF. The CDR3 DNA follows: TGTGCCAGCAGAGTAGCGGGGGGGCCCACAGATACGCAGTATTTT. Based on the CDR3 plus reference TRBV2 and TRBJ2-3, the full variable domain is EPEVTQTPSHQVTQMGQEVILRCVPISNHLYFYWYRQILGQKVEFLVSFYNNEISEKSEIFDDQFSVERPDGSNFTLKIRSTKLEDSAMYFCASRVAGGPTDTQYFGPGTRLTVL.

This clone was recorded once. V gene TRBV28 combines with J gene TRBJ1-1, with D perhaps matching TRBD1 (5 bases). CDR1 is MDHEN, CDR2 SYDVKM, per germline. V was pared by 5 bases and J by 0 bases, with 13 bases between. CDR3 length equals 15 residues. The chain's CDR3 is CASSPPDSMNTEAFF. CDR3 in DNA: TGTGCCAGCAGTCCCCCCGACAGTATGAACACTGAAGCTTTCTTT.

V gene TRBV7-9 combines with J gene TRBJ1-3; a weak D match, TRBD1 (5 bases). The CDR3 covers 18 residues. Trimming cost V 3 bases and J 2 bases, with 20 bases left between them. CDR1 SEHNR and CDR2 FQNEAQ come from the germline V gene (reference sequence). CDR3 bases: TGTGCCAGCAGCTTCCCCCTCTCAGGGCAGCCGACTGGAAACACCATATATTTT. Its protein is CASSFPLSGQPTGNTIYF. Full variable domain (missing parts from reference TRBV7-9 and TRBJ1-3): DTGVSQNPRHKITKRGQNVTFRCDPISEHNRLYWYRQTLGQGPEFLTYFQNEAQLEKSRLLSDRFSAERPKGSFSTLEIQRTEQGDSAMYLCASSFPLSGQPTGNTIYFGEGSWLTVV.

The chain employs TRBV27 and TRBJ1-6; 7 positions agree with TRBD1. The CDR3 is made up of 16 amino acids. The trim removed 5 bases at V and 8 bases at J, leaving 12 bases unmatched. Germline V gene data show CDR1 as MNHEY and CDR2 as SMNVEV (reference sequence). The CDR3 DNA reads as TGTGCCAGCAGTCCACTCGGGACAGCCATAGATTCACCCCTCCACTTT. Translated, it gives CASSPLGTAIDSPLHF.

CDR3 DNA sequence: TGTGCCAGCAGCTTCTTCTACGAGCAGTACTTC. This translates into CASSFFYEQYF. The chain employs TRBV5-8 and TRBJ2-7; no firm D call. Trimming shortened V by 2 bases and J by 3 bases, and 3 bases separated the two germline ends. The V gene's germline CDR1 is SGHTS and CDR2 YDEGEE. This CDR3 comprises 11 residues.

The J gene is TRBJ2-3, the V gene TRBV10-3, with 9 positions matching TRBD1. There are 14 residues in the CDR3. Germline V gives CDR1 ENHRY, CDR2 SYGVKD. The V gene end was trimmed by 11 bases and the J gene end by 2 bases; junction bases not matched to a gene: 8. Here the CDR3 DNA reads TGTGCCGCACAAAGGACAGGGGACACAGATACGCAGTATTTT. It is translated as CAAQRTGDTDTQYF.

The chain links TRBV5-1 to TRBJ1-3; a possible D gene is TRBD1 (6 bases). CDR3 length: 16 amino acids. The ends were cut back, 4 bases at V and 4 bases at J, with 18 bases in the middle. Looked up from germline, CDR1 is SGHRS and CDR2 is YFSETQ. The CDR3 reads CASSRAQGFSGNTIYF. Here the CDR3 DNA reads TGCGCCAGCAGCCGCGCACAGGGTTTTTCCGGAAACACCATATATTTT. The full variable domain, its missing parts supplied by reference TRBV5-1 and TRBJ1-3, is KAGVTQTPRYLIKTRGQQVTLSCSPISGHRSVSWYQQTPGQGLQFLFEYFSETQRNKGNFPGRFSGRQFSNSRSEMNVSTLELGDSALYLCASSRAQGFSGNTIYFGEGSWLTVV.

The chain employs TRBV30 and TRBJ2-7; D possibly corresponds to TRBD1 (6 bases). The ends were cut back, 2 bases at V and 9 bases at J, with 17 bases in the middle. The CDR3 totals 13 residues. Per germline, CDR1 GTSNPN and CDR2 SVGIG (reference sequence). The CDR3 coding sequence is TGTGCCTGGAGTAAAAGCGGACAGTTCGGGCAGTACTTC. Its translation is CAWSKSGQFGQYF.

The genes are TRBV24-1 and TRBJ2-1; D possibly corresponds to TRBD1 (6 bases). This CDR3 spans 15 amino acids. Germline assignment: CDR1 KGHDR and CDR2 SFDVKD. With 4 bases removed from V and 7 bases from J, the gap between germline ends came to 16 bases. DNA of the CDR3: TGTGCCACCAGTGAGCCACAGGGAGTGGGGAATGAGCAGTTCTTC. Translated, it gives CATSEPQGVGNEQFF.

This clone was seen once. The chain links TRBV19 to TRBJ1-4, with D possibly being TRBD1 (5 bases). Germline V gene sequence: CDR1 LNHDA, CDR2 SQIVND (reference sequence). Trimming removed 8 bases at V and 8 bases at J, with 18 bases between. The CDR3 has 14 amino acids. CDR3 loop: CASRGGSRGEKLFF. The CDR3 DNA is TGTGCCAGTCGGGGGGGATCGAGAGGCGAAAAACTGTTTTTT. Together with reference TRBV19 and TRBJ1-4, the CDR3 gives the full variable domain: DGGITQSPKYLFRKEGQNVTLSCEQNLNHDAMYWYRQDPGQGLRLIYYSQIVNDFQKGDIAEGYSVSREKKESFPLTVTSAQKNPTAFYLCASRGGSRGEKLFFGSGTQLSVL.

CDR3 protein: CASSRLGGGITEAFF. The CDR3 DNA is TGCGCCAGCAGCCGCCTTGGGGGAGGTATCACTGAAGCTTTCTTT. The J gene is TRBJ1-1, the V gene TRBV4-1; D might be TRBD1 (5 bases). The CDR3 runs to 15 residues. Trimming pared 4 bases from V and 4 bases from J, leaving 16 bases between. Germline V gene lookup returns CDR1 MGHRA and CDR2 YSYEKL.

V usage is TRBV29-1 and J usage is TRBJ2-7; maybe TRBD1 (6 bases). The length of the CDR3 is 13 residues. CDR1 SQVTM and CDR2 ANQGSEA come from the germline V gene. V lost 6 bases, J lost 4 bases, and 16 bases lay in between. The CDR3 nucleotides are TGCAGCGTCACAGGGCCCCCTTTTTACGAGCAGTACTTC. Translated: CSVTGPPFYEQYF.

The gene calls are TRBV6-5 and TRBJ2-5; TRBD2 aligns across 9 bases. The V gene's germline CDR1 is MNHEY and CDR2 SVGAGI. V gave up 0 bases and J gave up 2 bases; unmatched junction bases: 4. CDR3 length: 16 residues. CDR3 loop: CASSYSFAGGQETQYF. The CDR3 DNA reads TGTGCCAGCAGTTACTCGTTTGCGGGGGGGCAAGAGACCCAGTACTTC.

This clone occurred once. V usage is TRBV7-2 and J usage is TRBJ1-6; D is perhaps TRBD1 (5 bases). V dropped 8 bases and J dropped 10 bases, with 21 bases sitting between them. Looked up from germline, CDR1 is SGHTA and CDR2 is FQGNSA. The CDR3 loop spans 15 amino acids. This CDR3 is CASGQSGAGFSPLHF. The CDR3 DNA reads as TGTGCCAGCGGCCAATCTGGGGCAGGTTTCTCACCCCTCCACTTT.

The rearrangement links TRBV6-5 to TRBJ1-1; D is perhaps TRBD1 (5 bases). V lost 6 bases and J lost 4, with 12 bases in between. This CDR3 contains 13 residues. Per germline, CDR1 MNHEY and CDR2 SVGAGI. CDR3 loop: CASSRVEGTEAFF. In DNA, the CDR3 is TGTGCCAGCAGCAGGGTGGAGGGCACTGAAGCTTTCTTT.